This T cell receptor beta chain was sequenced for a study of molecular identifiers for immune sequencing clone quantification. Study findings and constraints: In naive cells, under 1% of molecules belonged to clones above 20 RNA copies, against over 99% in effector cells.

Construction of naive CD8 libraries employed roughly 20,000 to 1,000,000 sorted cells together with 10%, 30% or 50% RNA. This clonotype has more than one count but fewer than ten. Its cognate antigen is unknown. Bulk TCR library preparation followed previously described methods with listed TCR primers. TCRdb independently ran MiXCR on the PCR reads; one entry per CDR3 protein. Here the sample spans a few hundred thousand distinct CDR3 sequences, about 22% being singletons. The V end lost 1 base, the J end lost 1 base, and 13 bases lay between the germline ends. CDR1 and CDR2 (germline): LGHNA, YSLEER. This CDR3 comprises 16 residues.

The sequenced sample consisted of naive CD8+ T cells from blood, with Jurkat cell RNA spiked in. Indicated subset: FACS-sorted CD8+CD4-CCR7+CD45RA+ naive T cells. The TCR originated in a human donor in good health. Some libraries in this study had Jurkat cell RNA spiked in. This chain joins TRBV4-3 and TRBJ2-5; D unclear. The CDR3: CASSQGPGSGQETQYF. CDR3 bases: TGCGCCAGCAGCCAAGGTCCGGGTTCCGGCCAAGAGACCCAGTACTTC.